One sample yielded the 10 T cell receptor beta chains listed below, sequenced in a study of T cells in Graves' hyperthyroidism and ophthalmopathy. Amplification targeted TCR beta CDR3 regions from RNA transcripts. During a first-round RT-PCR of the TCR CDR3, the HTBI primer set was used. TCRdb used MiXCR to reprocess the multiplex PCR reads, holding one entry per CDR3 protein. The sample lists 300,000 to 350,000 distinct CDR3 sequences; around a sixth were seen once. Sequenced: blood. These receptors were collected from a woman aged 40-49 years with Graves' ophthalmopathy.

The sample holds a few counts of this clonotype. V is TRBV12-3 or TRBV12-4 and J is TRBJ2-5; D not resolved. V was cut by 1 base and J by 6 bases, with 12 bases left in between. The CDR3 runs to 14 residues. The CDR3 sequence: CASSLEIAMKTQYF. CDR3 bases: TGTGCCAGCAGTTTAGAGATAGCTATGAAGACCCAGTACTTC.

This clonotype was seen only a few times. The rearrangement uses TRBV4-1 and TRBJ1-6; D is ambiguous. Trimming removed 5 bases at V and 8 bases at J, with 10 bases between. This CDR3 has 13 residues. Germline CDR1 is MGHRA and CDR2 is YSYEKL. CDR3 coding DNA: TGCGCCAGCAGCGAATGGAGGGATTCACCCCTCCACTTT. It translates to CASSEWRDSPLHF.

There are many counts of this clonotype. The chain employs TRBV5-5 and TRBJ2-4, with D possibly matching TRBD1 (5 bases). In germline, CDR1 is SGHKS, CDR2 YYEKEE (reference sequence). The CDR3 sequence is 17 residues long. The V and J ends lost 0 bases and 0 bases respectively, with 13 bases between them. Here the CDR3 reads CASSLEDGQVAKNIQYF. The CDR3 DNA reads TGTGCCAGCAGCTTGGAGGACGGACAAGTAGCCAAAAACATTCAGTACTTC.

The chain couples TRBV9 to TRBJ1-6, with D tentatively TRBD1 (5 bases). CDR3 size: 14 residues. Germline V gene lookup returns CDR1 SGDLS and CDR2 YYNGEE. The ends were cut back, 4 bases at V and 5 bases at J, with 10 bases in the middle. This CDR3 is CASSTRGDNSPLHF. As DNA, the CDR3 is TGTGCCAGCAGCACCAGAGGGGATAATTCACCCCTCCACTTT.

J is TRBJ2-6 and V is TRBV12-3 or TRBV12-4; D is unclear. The ends were cut back, 8 bases at V and 0 bases at J, with 14 bases in the middle. The CDR3 length is 16 residues. The CDR3 loop is CASGVTLPSGANVLTF. The DNA of the CDR3 is TGTGCCAGCGGAGTAACACTTCCCTCTGGGGCCAACGTCCTGACTTTC.

This clonotype appeared many times. This sequence joins TRBV19 and TRBJ1-5, with D unclear. Looked up from germline, CDR1 is LNHDA and CDR2 is SQIVND (reference sequence). The CDR3 is 14 amino acids. V dropped 1 base and J dropped 3 bases, with 7 bases sitting between them. This chain's CDR3 is CASSIVSVNQPQHF. For the CDR3, the DNA is TGTGCCAGTAGTATAGTGTCAGTCAATCAGCCCCAGCATTTT. The entire variable domain, with the rest obtained from reference TRBV19 and TRBJ1-5, is as follows: DGGITQSPKYLFRKEGQNVTLSCEQNLNHDAMYWYRQDPGQGLRLIYYSQIVNDFQKGDIAEGYSVSREKKESFPLTVTSAQKNPTAFYLCASSIVSVNQPQHFGDGTRLSIL.

V is TRBV7-3 and J is TRBJ2-7; no clear D. In germline, CDR1 is SGHTA, CDR2 FQGTGA. The CDR3 totals 13 residues. Trimming stripped 4 bases from V and 4 bases from J, with 11 bases between. CDR3 DNA: TGTGCCAGCAGCTCGGCCCGCGGTTACGAGCAGTACTTC. The encoded protein is CASSSARGYEQYF. Full variable domain (missing parts from reference TRBV7-3 and TRBJ2-7): GAGVSQTPSNKVTEKGKYVELRCDPISGHTALYWYRQSLGQGPEFLIYFQGTGAADDSGLPNDRFFAVRPEGSVSTLKIQRTERGDSAVYLCASSSARGYEQYFGPGTRLTVT.

This clonotype was picked up many times. This chain links TRBV30 with TRBJ2-7; weak D call: TRBD1 (5 bases). Trimming left V 7 bases short and J 1 base short, with 11 bases between. This CDR3 has 12 residues. CDR1 and CDR2 (germline): GTSNPN, SVGIG (reference sequence). DNA of the CDR3: TGTGCCTCAGAGTGGACATCCTACGAGCAGTACTTC. It yields the protein CASEWTSYEQYF.

This clonotype has at least ten counts. V gene TRBV6-2 or TRBV6-3 combines with J gene TRBJ2-5; 10 bases map to TRBD1. With 4 bases clipped from V and 4 bases from J, the junction kept 9 bases outside the gene matches. Germline V gene sequence: CDR1 MNHEY, CDR2 SVGEGT. The CDR3 consists of 16 residues. The CDR3 region has the DNA TGTGCCAGCAGTTCCGAGACAGGGGGCGTAGGAGAGACCCAGTACTTC. Encoded protein: CASSSETGGVGETQYF.

This clonotype has ten or more counts. V gene TRBV12-3 or TRBV12-4 combines with J gene TRBJ2-7, with 13 positions matching TRBD2. The CDR3 is 18 residues long. J lost 4 bases, V lost 5 bases, and 14 bases had no gene match. The CDR3 loop reads CASSLTWGRLAGGYEQYF. CDR3 DNA sequence: TGTGCCAGCAGTCTGACGTGGGGACGACTAGCGGGAGGTTACGAGCAGTACTTC.